These 3 T cell receptor beta chains share one sample of origin, sequenced in a study of tissue T cells after allogeneic stem cell transplantation. The method was immunoSEQ multiplex PCR; TCRdb's version includes in-frame clones alone and lacks a portion of them. The repertoire includes 8,500 to 10,000 clones, about half of them detected once, and about 7.1% sits in the top ten. Indicated time point: mouse harvest day 7 after allogeneic transplant. The graft held 10^6 splenic CD5+ T cells and 10^7 T-cell-depleted bone marrow cells. The specimen sequenced was gut tissue. Receptors were obtained from a female BALB/c mouse given C57BL/6 T cells with graft-versus-host disease after an allogeneic hematopoietic cell transplant.

Regarding this clone: The listed genes are named as in mouse. Read data end 1 residue before the CDR3 end; the end is taken from the germline J gene. V is TRBV13-2 and J is TRBJ1-4, with TRBD1 matching over 9 bases. This CDR3 contains 13 residues. CDR1 NNHNN and CDR2 SYGAGS come from the germline V gene (reference sequence). V lost 5 bases to trimming and J lost 6 bases; unmatched junction nucleotides: 2. The CDR3 sequence is CASGDRGDERLFF. The CDR3 DNA, read in part, is TGTGCCAGCGGGGACAGGGGAGACGAAAGATTATTT.

Concerning this clone: Each gene name is a mouse one. The read is 1 residue too short to cover the CDR3 end, so that end is filled in from the germline J gene. This rearrangement joins TRBV26 to TRBJ2-3, with unresolved D. The CDR3 has 12 residues. The germline CDR1 and CDR2 sequences are KGHPV and FQNQEV (reference sequence). The V gene lost 2 bases and the J gene lost 3 bases, with 3 bases spanning the gap. CDR3 in amino acids: CASSLKAETLYF. The CDR3 bases that were read are TGTGCCAGCAGTCTGAAAGCAGAAACGCTGTAT.

Comment on this clone: The gene symbols are mouse symbols. The sequenced fragment ends 1 residue before the CDR3 boundary, so the rest is inferred from the germline J gene. V usage is TRBV3 and J usage is TRBJ2-7; 8 bases are a match to TRBD2. Germline values: CDR1 SNHLY, CDR2 FYNGKV (reference sequence). The CDR3 has 13 residues. Unmatched junction bases numbered 4, after V lost 5 bases and J lost 4 bases. CDR3 DNA, as far as it was read: TGTGCCAGCAGCGGACTGGGCCTTTATGAACAGTAC. Its protein is CASSGLGLYEQY. The entire CDR3 protein reads CASSGLGLYEQYF.